This T cell receptor (beta chain) was identified during a study of blood T cell repertoires in COVID-19. Study background: COVID-19 samples, acute and convalescent, were from the United States, Italy and Spain. T cells, B-cell-depleted T cells, or PBMCs supplied cDNA or gDNA.

The CDR3 length is 16 residues. With 5 bases clipped from V and 2 bases from J, the junction kept 5 bases outside the gene matches. Per germline, CDR1 SNHLY and CDR2 FYNNEI. Source study methods: Amplification of reference gene primers was used by the study to estimate nucleated cell counts. Clones were sequenced by immunoSEQ multiplex PCR, and TCRdb holds only the in-frame ones, with some missing. V and J calls plus clone size are reproduced from that table; the DNA served to infer D and trimming. Of 300,000 to 400,000 clones in the sample, 88% are singletons; the top ten hold approximately 1.8%. Sequencing used peripheral blood. The sequence was obtained from a woman in her twenties or thirties with COVID-19, enrolled during active disease. The genes are TRBV2 and TRBJ2-3, with TRBD2 matching over 12 bases. The CDR3 loop reads CASSRLAGASTDTQYF. As DNA, the CDR3 is TGTGCCAGCAGTAGACTAGCGGGGGCCTCCACAGATACGCAGTATTTT.